The 15 T cell receptor beta chains below were found in one sample sequenced in a study of cytomegalovirus exposure and HLA in healthy donors. PCR involved 60 Vbeta and 13 Jbeta primers. Method: immunoSEQ multiplex PCR; TCRdb's copy keeps in-frame clones and lacks some. The sample carries more than 90,000 clones, 55% to 75% recorded once. Sequenced material: PBMCs. The source is a man aged 25-45 years in good health and CMV-seropositive.

The J gene is TRBJ2-7, the V gene TRBV27; D is possibly TRBD2 (5 bases). CDR1 and CDR2 (germline): MNHEY, SMNVEV (reference sequence). The CDR3 is 14 residues long. The ends were cut back, 5 bases at V and 2 bases at J, with 13 bases in the middle. Written as DNA, the CDR3 is TGTGCCAGCAGTCCGGGCCGGACTCCCTACGAGCAGTACGTC. Translated: CASSPGRTPYEQYV.

This clone was picked up a small number of times. The chain has TRBV28 and TRBJ2-1; tentative D call: TRBD2 (6 bases). The CDR3 spans 12 residues. Germline CDR1 is MDHEN and CDR2 is SYDVKM. The V end was cut by 7 bases, the J end by 15 bases, with 19 bases between. CDR3 DNA sequence: TGTGCCAGCAAAACCAGGGAGGCGGGCTGGTTCTTC. Translated, it gives CASKTREAGWFF.

The gene calls are TRBV7-8 and TRBJ2-7, with a tentative D call TRBD1 (5 bases). The CDR3 contains 13 residues. Trimming took 5 bases from V and 6 from J, leaving 14 bases between them. The V gene's germline CDR1 is SGHVS and CDR2 FQNEAQ. Written as DNA, the CDR3 is TGTGCCAGCAGCGAAACCAGGGTTTCCGAGCAGTACGTC. This sequence encodes CASSETRVSEQYV.

The sample holds a few counts of this clone. The CDR3 DNA reads as TGTGCCAGCAGCGAGCAGGGGCGAGAGACCCAGTACTTC. This codes for CASSEQGRETQYF. V gene TRBV7-9 combines with J gene TRBJ2-5; D perhaps matches TRBD1 (6 bases). This CDR3 region has 13 residues. The germline V and J ends were trimmed by 5 bases and 4 bases, with 11 bases remaining between them. Germline lookup yields CDR1 SEHNR and CDR2 FQNEAQ (reference sequence).

The CDR3 region is CASSAGTGSNQPQHF. CDR3 DNA sequence: TGTGCCAGCAGTGCGGGGACCGGTAGCAATCAGCCCCAGCATTTT. The chain links TRBV27 to TRBJ1-5; D perhaps matches TRBD1 (5 bases). The CDR3 is made up of 15 amino acids. In germline, CDR1 is MNHEY, CDR2 SMNVEV (reference sequence). Trimming cost V 5 bases and J 0 bases, with 11 bases left between them.

J is TRBJ1-1 and V is TRBV7-9; 11 nucleotides align to TRBD1. The length of the CDR3 is 15 residues. The junction had 4 bases not matched to a gene; V was cut back by 1 base and J by 6 bases. CDR1 and CDR2 (germline): SEHNR, FQNEAQ (reference sequence). The CDR3 coding sequence is TGTGCCAGCAGCTTAGATGGACAGGGGGCTTCTGAAGCTTTCTTT. Protein sequence: CASSLDGQGASEAFF.

This rearrangement joins TRBV9 to TRBJ2-7, with D maybe TRBD1 (5 bases). The CDR3 spans 15 residues. Germline V gene data show CDR1 as SGDLS and CDR2 as YYNGEE. V was shortened by 0 bases and J by 2 bases, with 12 bases between the two germline ends. CDR3 sequence (DNA): TGTGCCAGCAGCGTAGAAGGGGTTAACCCCTACGAGCAGTACTTC. Its translation: CASSVEGVNPYEQYF.

This clone was seen only a few times. The chain is built from TRBV10-3 and TRBJ1-2, with 8 bases aligning to TRBD1. This CDR3 contains 15 residues. Losses at the gene ends were 4 bases for V and 6 bases for J; bases not matched to a gene: 10. CDR1 is ENHRY, CDR2 SYGVKD, per germline. The CDR3 bases are TGTGCCATCAGTGCACTCCCAGCGACAGGGGATGGCTACACCTTC. Its translation is CAISALPATGDGYTF.

This clone was observed a few times. This chain links TRBV19 with TRBJ2-3; 8 bases fit TRBD2. Per germline, CDR1 LNHDA and CDR2 SQIVND (reference sequence). The CDR3 has 18 amino acids. V lost 3 bases, J lost 2 bases, and 13 bases stayed unmatched. DNA of the CDR3: TGTGCCAGTAGTATGTTGGAGTGGGCTAGCGGGTTCACAGATACGCAGTATTTT. This sequence encodes CASSMLEWASGFTDTQYF.

The J gene is TRBJ2-7, the V gene TRBV2; 9 bases match TRBD2. In germline, CDR1 is SNHLY, CDR2 FYNNEI. The CDR3 contains 15 residues. V lost 2 bases and J lost 2; bases outside the gene matches: 4. Written as DNA, the CDR3 is TGTGCCAGCAGTGAAAGTCTAGCGGGGACCTACGAGCAGTACTTC. Translated, it gives CASSESLAGTYEQYF. Variable domain in full (rest from reference TRBV2 and TRBJ2-7): EPEVTQTPSHQVTQMGQEVILRCVPISNHLYFYWYRQILGQKVEFLVSFYNNEISEKSEIFDDQFSVERPDGSNFTLKIRSTKLEDSAMYFCASSESLAGTYEQYFGPGTRLTVT.

The chain has TRBV5-6 and TRBJ1-2; maybe TRBD1 (5 bases). The CDR3 is 17 amino acids. The germline V and J ends were trimmed by 0 bases and 4 bases, with 19 bases remaining between them. Germline V lookup: CDR1 SGHDT, CDR2 YYEEEE. Here the CDR3 DNA reads TGTGCCAGCAGCTTGGAAGATCAGGGCTATGTCTCCTATGGCTACACCTTC. Its protein is CASSLEDQGYVSYGYTF.

This chain uses TRBV5-1 with TRBJ1-2; D not resolved. The ends were cut back, 3 bases at V and 0 bases at J, with 6 bases in the middle. CDR3 length: 13 residues. In germline, CDR1 is SGHRS, CDR2 YFSETQ. The CDR3 bases are TGCGCCAGCAGCTCAACTCCTAACTATGGCTACACCTTC. Protein product: CASSSTPNYGYTF.

In this sample, this clone turned up a few times. V usage is TRBV19 and J usage is TRBJ1-1; no definite D call. The V and J ends lost 9 bases and 5 bases respectively, with 7 bases between them. Germline lookup yields CDR1 LNHDA and CDR2 SQIVND (reference sequence). The CDR3 contains 10 residues. The CDR3 region is CASFQTEAFF. The CDR3 DNA reads as TGTGCCAGCTTCCAGACTGAAGCTTTCTTT. The full variable domain, its missing parts supplied by reference TRBV19 and TRBJ1-1, is DGGITQSPKYLFRKEGQNVTLSCEQNLNHDAMYWYRQDPGQGLRLIYYSQIVNDFQKGDIAEGYSVSREKKESFPLTVTSAQKNPTAFYLCASFQTEAFFGQGTRLTVV.

The V gene is TRBV13, the J gene TRBJ2-3, with D tentatively TRBD2 (6 bases). V was clipped by 1 base and J by 0 bases, with 17 bases between them. Germline CDR1 reads PRHDT; CDR2 reads FYEKMQ (reference sequence). This CDR3 has 18 residues. CDR3 amino acids: CASSLESGDLSSTDTQYF. CDR3 in DNA: TGTGCCAGCAGCTTAGAATCGGGGGACCTCTCTAGCACAGATACGCAGTATTTT. The complete variable domain, with remaining parts taken from reference TRBV13 and TRBJ2-3, reads AAGVIQSPRHLIKEKRETATLKCYPIPRHDTVYWYQQGPGQDPQFLISFYEKMQSDKGSIPDRFSAQQFSDYHSELNMSSLELGDSALYFCASSLESGDLSSTDTQYFGPGTRLTVL.

The J gene is TRBJ2-3, the V gene TRBV5-1, with TRBD2 matching over 13 bases. The V segment lost 10 bases and the J segment 3 bases; nucleotides outside the gene matches: 8. This CDR3 region has 15 residues. Germline CDR1 is SGHRS and CDR2 is YFSETQ. This chain's CDR3 is CACRTSGRRTDTQYF. In DNA form, the CDR3 reads TGCGCCTGTCGGACTAGCGGGAGAAGGACAGATACGCAGTATTTT.